This is a list of T cell receptor beta chains from one sample in a study of identical twins. TCRdb re-called the 5' RACE reads with MiXCR, one entry per CDR3 protein. Of 200,000 to 300,000 distinct CDR3 sequences detected, roughly 13% appear once; the ten largest clones hold approximately 4%. A further study also used this sample, focusing on yellow fever vaccine responses in identical twins.

The sequencing sample was made of memory (CD45RO+) T cells sorted from blood. The receptors were gathered from a woman younger than 35 in good health. CDR3s include the opening cysteine and the closing phenylalanine or tryptophan.

TRBJ2-2,TRBV28,CASMGRATGELFF
TRBJ2-1,TRBV12-3/TRBV12-4,CASSLKESGEQFF
TRBJ2-7,TRBV4-3,CASSQDSSGSRKQYF
TRBJ2-3,TRBV5-1,CASSLALAGVTDTQYF
TRBJ2-7,TRBV7-2,CASSLATPGGLAGVFYEQYF
TRBJ1-3,TRBV28,CASSEFVFSLNSGNTIYF
TRBJ2-1,TRBV12-3/TRBV12-4,CASSSRRDRGPKSSYNEQFF
TRBJ2-4,TRBV12-3/TRBV12-4,CASSMTGTKNIQYF
TRBJ2-7,TRBV28,CASSSGHPGGQYF
TRBJ1-4,TRBV28,CASRITGDEKLFF
TRBJ2-3,TRBV9,CASSVVGSTDTQYF
TRBJ2-7,TRBV11-2,CASSSLRLTGTAATYEQYF
TRBJ2-1,TRBV7-9,CATSRPSYNEQFF